These T cell receptor beta chains were read from a single sample in a study of shared clonotypes between healthy human individuals. The method was immunoSEQ multiplex PCR; TCRdb's version includes in-frame clones alone and lacks a portion of them. The sample contains about 650,000 clones, roughly 95% of which appear only once. The sequenced material came from naive CD8+ T cells sorted from blood. These receptors originate from a woman between 25 and 40 years old in good health. Both conserved end residues are part of each CDR3. Fields, in order: clone size, D gene, J gene, V gene, CDR3 DNA, CDR3 protein. The D gene is left open where the match is weak. Only some rows state a clone size, as once, few, many or a class for expanded clones.

abundance: NA
d_gene: TRBD1
j_gene: TRBJ1-4
v_gene: TRBV28
CDR3nt: TGTGCCAGCAGACCCGGGACAGGGGAAGGAAATGAAAAACTGTTTTTT
CDR3aa: CASRPGTGEGNEKLFF

abundance: NA
d_gene: TRBD2
j_gene: TRBJ2-5
v_gene: TRBV29-1
CDR3nt: TGCAGCGTTGAGGCTAGCGGGAGCCGGCAAGAGACCCAGTACTTC
CDR3aa: CSVEASGSRQETQYF

abundance: NA
d_gene: TRBD2
j_gene: TRBJ2-1
v_gene: TRBV9
CDR3nt: TGTGCCAGCAGCGTCAGATCCGGGACTAGCGAGAGGGATGAGCAGTTCTTC
CDR3aa: CASSVRSGTSERDEQFF

abundance: once
d_gene: NA
j_gene: TRBJ2-1
v_gene: TRBV28
CDR3nt: TGTGCCAGCACCGAAGGGAGCTCCTACAATGAGCAGTTCTTC
CDR3aa: CASTEGSSYNEQFF

abundance: once
d_gene: TRBD2
j_gene: TRBJ2-3
v_gene: TRBV11-2
CDR3nt: TGTGCCAGCAGCTTAGTCCGGACTAGCGGGAGGCCTCGCACAGATACGCAGTATTTT
CDR3aa: CASSLVRTSGRPRTDTQYF

abundance: NA
d_gene: TRBD1
j_gene: TRBJ1-2
v_gene: TRBV4-1
CDR3nt: TGCGCCAGCAGCCAAGGCGGACAGGGTGATGGCTACACCTTC
CDR3aa: CASSQGGQGDGYTF

abundance: NA
d_gene: TRBD1
j_gene: TRBJ1-1
v_gene: TRBV6-5
CDR3nt: TGTGCCAGCACAGGGGGTACTGAAGCTTTCTTT
CDR3aa: CASTGGTEAFF

abundance: NA
d_gene: NA
j_gene: TRBJ2-7
v_gene: TRBV7-9
CDR3nt: TGTGCCAGCAGCTCATACAGGGATTCCGAGCAGTACTTC
CDR3aa: CASSSYRDSEQYF

abundance: few
d_gene: NA
j_gene: TRBJ2-7
v_gene: TRBV7-9
CDR3nt: TGTGCCAGCAGGGACGGGCCATCCTACGAGCAGTACTTC
CDR3aa: CASRDGPSYEQYF

abundance: NA
d_gene: TRBD1
j_gene: TRBJ1-1
v_gene: TRBV27
CDR3nt: TGTGCCAGCAGTTTGGGACAGGGGGACACTGAAGCTTTCTTT
CDR3aa: CASSLGQGDTEAFF

abundance: NA
d_gene: NA
j_gene: TRBJ2-7
v_gene: TRBV7-2
CDR3nt: TGTGCCAGCAGCCCAGCTGGCTACGAGCAGTACTTC
CDR3aa: CASSPAGYEQYF

abundance: NA
d_gene: TRBD1
j_gene: TRBJ2-1
v_gene: TRBV19
CDR3nt: TGTGCCAGTAGTATAGACAGGGGGCGATACAATGAGCAGTTCTTC
CDR3aa: CASSIDRGRYNEQFF

abundance: once
d_gene: NA
j_gene: TRBJ2-7
v_gene: TRBV29-1
CDR3nt: TGCAGCGTTGAAGACAGGGTGTACGAGCAGTACTTC
CDR3aa: CSVEDRVYEQYF

abundance: NA
d_gene: TRBD2
j_gene: TRBJ2-7
v_gene: TRBV7-9
CDR3nt: TGTGCCAGCAGCCAGGGACTAGCGGCCTACGAGCAGTACTTC
CDR3aa: CASSQGLAAYEQYF

abundance: NA
d_gene: TRBD1
j_gene: TRBJ2-1
v_gene: TRBV5-1
CDR3nt: TGCGCCAGCAGCCCTGGACAGGGTTTGGATGAGCAGTTCTTC
CDR3aa: CASSPGQGLDEQFF

abundance: NA
d_gene: NA
j_gene: TRBJ2-7
v_gene: TRBV7-3
CDR3nt: TGTGCCAGCAGGTACAGCTACGAGCAGTACTTC
CDR3aa: CASRYSYEQYF

abundance: NA
d_gene: TRBD1
j_gene: TRBJ1-5
v_gene: TRBV6-5
CDR3nt: TGTGCCAGCAGTTTTGGACAGGGCACTCAGCCCCAGCATTTT
CDR3aa: CASSFGQGTQPQHF

abundance: NA
d_gene: TRBD2
j_gene: TRBJ2-1
v_gene: TRBV14
CDR3nt: TGTGCCAGCAGCATACTAGCGGGAGGAGATCCAATCAATGAGCAGTTCTTC
CDR3aa: CASSILAGGDPINEQFF

abundance: NA
d_gene: NA
j_gene: TRBJ2-7
v_gene: TRBV2
CDR3nt: TGTGCCAGCAGTGAAGGTCAGTACGAGCAGTACTTC
CDR3aa: CASSEGQYEQYF

abundance: NA
d_gene: TRBD1
j_gene: TRBJ2-2
v_gene: TRBV11-2
CDR3nt: TGTGCCAGCAGCTCTCAACAGGGGGCGAACACCGGGGAGCTGTTTTTT
CDR3aa: CASSSQQGANTGELFF

abundance: NA
d_gene: TRBD1
j_gene: TRBJ1-2
v_gene: TRBV29-1
CDR3nt: TGCAGCGTCTCGACAGGGGTCTATGGCTACACCTTC
CDR3aa: CSVSTGVYGYTF

abundance: once
d_gene: NA
j_gene: TRBJ2-2
v_gene: TRBV18
CDR3nt: TGTGCCAGCTCACGGCAGGACAAAGACACCGGGGAGCTGTTTTTT
CDR3aa: CASSRQDKDTGELFF

abundance: NA
d_gene: NA
j_gene: TRBJ1-1
v_gene: TRBV5-4
CDR3nt: TGTGCCAGCAGCTTGGCGGACAACAGTGAAGCTTTCTTT
CDR3aa: CASSLADNSEAFF

abundance: NA
d_gene: NA
j_gene: TRBJ2-7
v_gene: TRBV29-1
CDR3nt: TGCAGCGCCCTCGGGCAGGGACCTTACGAGCAGTACTTC
CDR3aa: CSALGQGPYEQYF

abundance: NA
d_gene: TRBD2
j_gene: TRBJ2-7
v_gene: TRBV30
CDR3nt: TGTGCCTGGTTTCACAGGGCTGGGACTAGTCCCTACGAGCAGTACTTC
CDR3aa: CAWFHRAGTSPYEQYF

abundance: NA
d_gene: TRBD2
j_gene: TRBJ2-7
v_gene: TRBV7-6
CDR3nt: TGTGCCAGCAGCTCCCTCACCGGGAGCGGGAGGCCCTACGAGCAGTACTTC
CDR3aa: CASSSLTGSGRPYEQYF

abundance: once
d_gene: NA
j_gene: TRBJ1-4
v_gene: TRBV7-8
CDR3nt: TGTGCCAGCAGCTTACGGTTAGGGTCGGGAAATGAAAAACTGTTTTTT
CDR3aa: CASSLRLGSGNEKLFF

abundance: once
d_gene: NA
j_gene: TRBJ1-2
v_gene: TRBV28
CDR3nt: TGTGCCACCTTCCCAGCACCCGGGGCGGACTATGGCTACACCTTC
CDR3aa: CATFPAPGADYGYTF

abundance: NA
d_gene: NA
j_gene: TRBJ2-7
v_gene: TRBV6-4
CDR3nt: TGTGCCAGCAGTGACCCCAACAAGTTCTACGAGCAGTACTTC
CDR3aa: CASSDPNKFYEQYF

abundance: NA
d_gene: NA
j_gene: TRBJ2-1
v_gene: TRBV15
CDR3nt: TGTGCCACCAGCAGATCTCGATTCAATGAGCAGTTCTTC
CDR3aa: CATSRSRFNEQFF

abundance: NA
d_gene: TRBD2
j_gene: TRBJ2-7
v_gene: TRBV10-2
CDR3nt: TGCGCCAGCAGTGAGGGACTAGCGGCCCTGGGGCTCGAGCAGTACTTC
CDR3aa: CASSEGLAALGLEQYF

abundance: NA
d_gene: TRBD1
j_gene: TRBJ1-2
v_gene: TRBV28
CDR3nt: TGTGCCAGCAGTTTAGGGGCCAGGGGGCTTGGAGGCTACACCTTC
CDR3aa: CASSLGARGLGGYTF

abundance: NA
d_gene: NA
j_gene: TRBJ1-5
v_gene: TRBV4-1
CDR3nt: TGCGCCAGAAATCAGCCCCAGCATTTT
CDR3aa: CARNQPQHF

abundance: NA
d_gene: NA
j_gene: TRBJ1-1
v_gene: TRBV7-9
CDR3nt: TGTGCCAGCAGCTTAGGCTCCCGGGGCACTGAAGCTTTCTTT
CDR3aa: CASSLGSRGTEAFF

abundance: NA
d_gene: TRBD1
j_gene: TRBJ2-1
v_gene: TRBV28
CDR3nt: TGTGCCAGCATCCTGGGGTACACGGACAGGGGGCGCCCCAGTGAGCAGTTCTTC
CDR3aa: CASILGYTDRGRPSEQFF

abundance: NA
d_gene: TRBD2
j_gene: TRBJ2-1
v_gene: TRBV10-1
CDR3nt: TGCGCCAGCACTAGCGGGAGGGACTCCTACAATGAGCAGTTCTTC
CDR3aa: CASTSGRDSYNEQFF

abundance: few
d_gene: NA
j_gene: TRBJ2-7
v_gene: TRBV4-2
CDR3nt: TGTGCCAGCAGCCAAGAAGGTTCCATCTACGAGCAGTACTTC
CDR3aa: CASSQEGSIYEQYF

abundance: NA
d_gene: NA
j_gene: TRBJ2-1
v_gene: TRBV7-6
CDR3nt: TGTGCCAGCAGCTTATTTGACTCTAGTGAGCAGTTCTTC
CDR3aa: CASSLFDSSEQFF

abundance: NA
d_gene: TRBD1
j_gene: TRBJ2-1
v_gene: TRBV19
CDR3nt: TGTGCCAGTAGTATCCCGGGACAGTACTACAATGAGCAGTTCTTC
CDR3aa: CASSIPGQYYNEQFF

abundance: NA
d_gene: NA
j_gene: TRBJ2-7
v_gene: TRBV30
CDR3nt: TGTGCCTGGAGCAGACCCCTCTACGACGAGCAGTACTTC
CDR3aa: CAWSRPLYDEQYF

abundance: NA
d_gene: TRBD1
j_gene: TRBJ1-1
v_gene: TRBV5-4
CDR3nt: TGTGCCAGCAGCACTCTCGACAGGGGGTTCACTGAAGCTTTCTTT
CDR3aa: CASSTLDRGFTEAFF

abundance: NA
d_gene: NA
j_gene: TRBJ1-5
v_gene: TRBV6-1
CDR3nt: TGTGCCAGCAGTGAAACAGTGGGCAGAAGCAATCAGCCCCAGCATTTT
CDR3aa: CASSETVGRSNQPQHF

abundance: NA
d_gene: TRBD2
j_gene: TRBJ2-7
v_gene: TRBV5-1
CDR3nt: TGCGCCAGCAGCTGGACTAGCTACAACTACGAGCAGTACTTC
CDR3aa: CASSWTSYNYEQYF

abundance: NA
d_gene: TRBD2
j_gene: TRBJ2-7
v_gene: TRBV10-1
CDR3nt: TGCGCCAGCAGTGAGAGGCTAGCGGGATCCTACGAGCAGTACTTC
CDR3aa: CASSERLAGSYEQYF

abundance: NA
d_gene: NA
j_gene: TRBJ2-7
v_gene: TRBV4-2
CDR3nt: TGTGCCAGCAGCCAAGACGGAGGGGCTCACTACGAGCAGTACTTC
CDR3aa: CASSQDGGAHYEQYF

abundance: once
d_gene: NA
j_gene: TRBJ1-2
v_gene: TRBV4-1
CDR3nt: TGCGCCAGCAGCCAAGTGGGTGACAGGTCGAACTATGGCTACACCTTC
CDR3aa: CASSQVGDRSNYGYTF

abundance: NA
d_gene: NA
j_gene: TRBJ2-1
v_gene: TRBV19
CDR3nt: TGTGCCAGTAGTATCCCCAGCTCCTACAATGAGCAGTTCTTC
CDR3aa: CASSIPSSYNEQFF

abundance: NA
d_gene: NA
j_gene: TRBJ1-2
v_gene: TRBV11-2
CDR3nt: TGTGCCAGCAGCTTAGGGGACACCTATGGCTACACCTTC
CDR3aa: CASSLGDTYGYTF

abundance: NA
d_gene: NA
j_gene: TRBJ1-2
v_gene: TRBV11-2
CDR3nt: TGTGCCAGCAGCGAAGGACAGAACTATGGCTACACCTTC
CDR3aa: CASSEGQNYGYTF